This T cell receptor beta chain appears in the sequencing data of a study of control samples from healthy donors and cancer patients. V dropped 7 bases and J dropped 3 bases, with 19 bases sitting between them. CDR3 length equals 15 residues. The germline V gene encodes CDR1 SGHAT and CDR2 FQNNGV. The data were produced by immunoSEQ multiplex PCR, yet TCRdb's version contains in-frame clones alone and is incomplete. The profile shows 350,000 to 450,000 clones, over 75% of them singletons. The J gene is TRBJ2-7, the V gene TRBV11-2; D might be TRBD2 (5 bases). Material for sequencing was PBMCs. This TCR came from a man aged 40-49 years with head and neck cancer. The CDR3: CASTRTPGMGYEQYF. DNA of the CDR3: TGTGCCAGCACCAGAACCCCGGGGATGGGCTACGAGCAGTACTTC. Full variable domain (remainder filled in from reference TRBV11-2 and TRBJ2-7): EAGVAQSPRYKIIEKRQSVAFWCNPISGHATLYWYQQILGQGPKLLIQFQNNGVVDDSQLPKDRFSAERLKGVDSTLKIQPAKLEDSAVYLCASTRTPGMGYEQYFGPGTRLTVT.